A single T cell receptor beta chain is shown here with its context. This clonotype has just a few counts. Its antigen is currently not known. No much larger clonotype is one base removed from it; base qualities were not supplied. Including cysteine and phenylalanine, the CDR3 has 13 amino acids. Only CDR3 DNA is held: 39 bases, read in frame from base 1. The germline ends are 10 bases apart after V is trimmed by 0 bases and J by 10 bases. As encoded in the germline V gene (reference sequence), CDR1 is DFQATT while CDR2 is SNEGSKA. The instrument given in TCRdb is Illumina HiSeq 2500. Quantitative 5'-RACE with molecular barcodes was used to prepare TCR beta libraries. Processing in the source paper ran as follows. A new computational method, built on a probabilistic model of VDJ rearrangement, was used to identify disease-linked TCR variants. TCRdb handled the public reads itself, with Q25 trimming in fastp and clone calling in MiXCR, and kept productive beta chains. Rows are combined by CDR3 protein, so each entry shows the most common genes and DNA. The V and J calls and clone size come from TCRdb's table, not from the authors' own analysis. The sample table holds 200,000 or so distinct CDR3 sequences, of which about a quarter were seen once. 6.6% of the sample goes to the ten largest clones.

This entry comes from a study of CD8 T cells in ankylosing spondylitis (dated by TCRdb to 2015 to 2018). About the full investigation: The study profiled T cell receptor beta repertoires in healthy donors and ankylosing spondylitis patients to find disease-linked TCR variants. The full study cohort was made up of under 30 ankylosing spondylitis patients and roughly 100 healthy donors. Samples of peripheral blood were taken, and for ankylosing spondylitis patients, synovial fluid was collected as well.

Study-wide conclusions, independent of this receptor: In peripheral blood, the disease-linked clones were found at relatively low frequencies and had a CD8+ phenotype. A TCR beta motif made up of several highly homologous amino acid variants appeared to be characteristic of blood from ankylosing spondylitis patients. According to the report, matched synovial fluid samples from ankylosing spondylitis patients were significantly enriched for the disease-linked clones. Some motif variants were previously reported in synovial fluid and blood of reactive arthritis patients, suggesting common disease-initiation mechanisms.

The V and J genes are TRBV20-1 and TRBJ1-6; confidence is insufficient to name the D gene. Sequencing input: blood, either unsorted or a sorted T cell fraction (not recorded which). This sequence originates from a male donor with ankylosing spondylitis or in good health (not recorded which). This receptor has the CDR3 CSARDGRESPLHF. The nucleotides are TGCAGTGCTAGAGATGGGAGGGAATCACCCCTCCACTTT.